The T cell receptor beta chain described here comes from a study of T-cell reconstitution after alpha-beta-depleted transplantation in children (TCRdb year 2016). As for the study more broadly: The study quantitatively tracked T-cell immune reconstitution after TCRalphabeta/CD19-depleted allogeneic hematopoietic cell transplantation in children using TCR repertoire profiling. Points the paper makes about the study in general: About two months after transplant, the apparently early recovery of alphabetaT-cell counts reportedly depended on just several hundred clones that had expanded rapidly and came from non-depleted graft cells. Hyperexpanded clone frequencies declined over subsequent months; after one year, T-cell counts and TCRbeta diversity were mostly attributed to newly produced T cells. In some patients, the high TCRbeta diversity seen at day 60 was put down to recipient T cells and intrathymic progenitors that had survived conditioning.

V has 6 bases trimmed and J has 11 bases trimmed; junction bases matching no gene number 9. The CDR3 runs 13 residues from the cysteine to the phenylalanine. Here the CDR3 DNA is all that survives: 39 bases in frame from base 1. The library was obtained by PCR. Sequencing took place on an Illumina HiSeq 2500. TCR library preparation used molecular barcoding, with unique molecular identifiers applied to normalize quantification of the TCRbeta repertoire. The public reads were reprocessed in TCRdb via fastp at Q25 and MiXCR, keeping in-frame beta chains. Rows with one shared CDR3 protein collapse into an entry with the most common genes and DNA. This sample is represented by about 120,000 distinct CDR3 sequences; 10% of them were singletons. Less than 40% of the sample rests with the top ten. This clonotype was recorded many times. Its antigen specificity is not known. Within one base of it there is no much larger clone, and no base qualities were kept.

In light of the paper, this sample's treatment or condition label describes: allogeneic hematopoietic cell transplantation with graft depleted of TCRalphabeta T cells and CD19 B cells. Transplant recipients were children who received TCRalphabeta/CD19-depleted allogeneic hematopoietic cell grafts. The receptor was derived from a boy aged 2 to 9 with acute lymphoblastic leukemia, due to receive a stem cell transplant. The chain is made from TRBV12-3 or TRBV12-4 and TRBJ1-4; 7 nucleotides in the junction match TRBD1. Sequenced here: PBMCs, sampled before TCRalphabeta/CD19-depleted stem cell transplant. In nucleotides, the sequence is TGTGCCAGCAGAAATGATGACAGGGAGAAACTGTTTTTT. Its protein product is CASRNDDREKLFF.